This T cell receptor beta chain came from a study of OX40 agonist ivuxolimab in advanced cancers. Only in-frame clones appear in the TCRdb table, and some are missing; sequencing was by immunoSEQ multiplex PCR. This table holds tens of thousands of clones, approximately 90% found once. Unmatched junction bases numbered 2, after V lost 2 bases and J lost 7 bases. The CDR3 loop spans 15 amino acids. Germline CDR1 is SGHTA and CDR2 is FQGNSA. The sequences come from CD4+ or CD8+ T cells sorted from blood, collected in a trial of the OX40 agonist ivuxolimab. The TCR sequence derives from an adult with an advanced solid tumor such as melanoma, head and neck, liver or kidney cancer. This chain uses TRBV7-2 with TRBJ1-6; 10 bases align to TRBD1. The CDR3 nucleotides are TGTGCCAGCAGCTTAATGGGACAGGGGAATTCACCCCTCCACTTT. Its protein is CASSLMGQGNSPLHF.